This record covers a single TCR beta chain. Its antigen remains unknown. Researchers tagged individual cDNA molecules with unique molecular identifiers. TCRdb fed the 5' RACE reads into MiXCR, producing one record per CDR3 protein. The sample records roughly 110,000 distinct CDR3 sequences, over 8.5% being singletons. These data are taken from a study of early T cells in non-severe SARS-CoV-2 infection. Study-level background: Sequencing input comprised bulk RNA from unsorted whole blood; chain pairing was not available.

Overall study results and limits: Private and CD4 specificities were missed by VDJdb matching, which favored anti-spike CD8 responses.

The CDR3 loop spans 13 amino acids. Trimming took 5 bases from V and 4 from J, leaving 11 bases between them. Germline V gives CDR1 MNHEY, CDR2 SVGAGI. The sample comprised whole blood. V is TRBV6-5 and J is TRBJ1-1; the D is unclear. This TCR was sampled from an adult who was a healthcare worker with PCR-confirmed SARS-CoV-2 infection or an uninfected control (not recorded which). The CDR3 spells CASSILGGTEAFF. The CDR3 DNA reads as TGTGCCAGCAGTATTCTCGGCGGCACTGAAGCTTTCTTT.